Following are 4 T cell receptor beta chains from one sample sequenced in a study of control samples from healthy donors and cancer patients. Clones were sequenced by immunoSEQ multiplex PCR, and TCRdb holds only the in-frame ones, with some missing. The sample consists of 60,000 to 85,000 clones, 85% to 95% of them appearing once. The sample taken for sequencing was blood. Source of these receptors: a woman in her sixties or seventies in good health.

Here the CDR3 reads CASSLGLAGAPRDTQYF. In nucleotides, the CDR3 is TGCGCCAGCAGCTTGGGACTAGCGGGAGCGCCGAGAGATACGCAGTATTTT. The rearrangement joins TRBV5-1 to TRBJ2-3; TRBD2 aligns across 12 bases. In germline, CDR1 is SGHRS, CDR2 YFSETQ. This CDR3 has 17 amino acids. Unmatched junction bases numbered 7, after V lost 0 bases and J lost 5 bases.

This chain connects TRBV14 to TRBJ1-3; a possible D gene is TRBD1 (5 bases). This CDR3 has 15 residues. Trimming removed 3 bases at V and 3 bases at J, with 12 bases between. In germline, CDR1 is SGHDN, CDR2 FVKESK. The DNA of the CDR3 is TGTGCCAGCAGCCACACGGTCGGGGGTGGAAACACCATATATTTT. Its protein product is CASSHTVGGGNTIYF.

This clone was seen a handful of times. The chain has TRBV5-6 and TRBJ2-4; D is uncertain. The CDR3 runs to 15 residues. Germline V gene lookup returns CDR1 SGHDT and CDR2 YYEEEE. Trimming stripped 0 bases from V and 0 bases from J, with 7 bases between. The CDR3 reads CASSLGSLAKNIQYF. In DNA, the CDR3 is TGTGCCAGCAGCTTGGGGAGTCTAGCCAAAAACATTCAGTACTTC.

The chain employs TRBV3-1 (or the pseudogene TRBV3-2) and TRBJ2-7, with D hard to call. CDR1 and CDR2 (germline): LGHDT, YNNKEL (reference sequence). V gave up 0 bases and J gave up 3 bases, with 12 bases separating them. The CDR3 length is 15 residues. CDR3 sequence reads: CASSQDLVRSYEQYF. In DNA form, the CDR3 reads TGTGCCAGCAGCCAAGATCTTGTCAGGAGCTACGAGCAGTACTTC.